Listed here are 3 T cell receptor beta chains from one sample, sequenced in a study of cytomegalovirus exposure and HLA in healthy donors. The PCR ran on 60 Vbeta and 13 Jbeta primers. Sequencing used immunoSEQ multiplex PCR; TCRdb keeps in-frame clones, though not all of them. The data show around 80,000 clones, more than 60% seen once. The sample taken for sequencing was PBMCs. Source of these receptors: a man younger than 30 in good health and CMV-seropositive.

The chain joins TRBV14 to TRBJ1-1, with D hard to call. Germline V gene data show CDR1 as SGHDN and CDR2 as FVKESK. The ends were cut back, 4 bases at V and 1 base at J, with 7 bases in the middle. CDR3 size: 13 residues. CDR3 nucleotide sequence: TGTGCCAGCAGCCTTAAGCAGAACACTGAAGCTTTCTTT. Its protein is CASSLKQNTEAFF.

The rearrangement joins TRBV29-1 to TRBJ2-3; D is ambiguous. CDR1 and CDR2 (germline): SQVTM, ANQGSEA. Trimming took off 6 bases at V and 2 bases at J, with 3 bases between the two ends. This CDR3 spans 10 amino acids. CDR3 loop: CSVFTDTQYF. In DNA, the CDR3 is TGCAGCGTCTTCACAGATACGCAGTATTTT.

The V gene is TRBV6-1, the J gene TRBJ2-1; no reliable D call. Germline V gene lookup returns CDR1 MNHNS and CDR2 SASEGT. The CDR3 has 10 residues. The V end lost 6 bases, the J end lost 7 bases, and 4 bases lay between the germline ends. CDR3 DNA sequence: TGTGCCAGCAGCGGGAATGAGCAGTTCTTC. It is translated as CASSGNEQFF.